This entry features one T cell receptor beta chain sequence. Antigen: not known. This specimen belongs to a study of tumor and adjacent non-tumor tissue in lung cancer. Background on the study: Each sample yielded 4 million to 5 million productive TCRbeta reads on average. Overall study results and limits: Significantly higher TCR diversity was found in tumor than normal lung.

The library came from three nested PCR rounds adapted from ARM-PCR protocols. TCRdb recomputed calls from the multiplex PCR reads with MiXCR, one row per CDR3 protein. The table includes 40,000 to 55,000 distinct CDR3 sequences, 74% detected once. Germline V CDR1 and CDR2: MNHNY, SVGAGI (reference sequence). The CDR3 is 15 amino acids. RNA was extracted from bulk tissue without any cell sorting. Distant lung tissue was collected more than 3 cm away from the tumor edge. The sequenced sample was distant non-tumor lung tissue. This clonotype was obtained from a woman aged 55-70 years with non-small cell lung cancer. The chain recombines TRBV6-6 with TRBJ2-6; weak D call: TRBD1 (5 bases). CDR3 residues: CTCSYDSSGANVLTF. The CDR3 DNA follows: TGTACCTGCAGTTACGACAGCTCTGGGGCCAACGTCCTGACTTTC.